This TCR beta chain was sequenced during a study of T cells in tuberculosis. Study-level background: T cells were selected with CD1B tetramers loaded with glucose monomycolate. A South African cohort included IGRA-negative adolescents, latently infected IGRA-positive adolescents and adults with active tuberculosis.

For this clone: Antigen unknown.

Study-wide points: Active tuberculosis alpha repertoires lay closer to GMM-specific TCRs than controls'.

TCRdb keeps only in-frame clones here, not all; method: immunoSEQ multiplex PCR. The sample lists approximately 35,000 clones, 97% seen once, with 6% to 7% in the top ten. Latent tuberculosis screening used tuberculin skin test and IGRA at entry. This CDR3 is built from 17 residues. Unmatched junction bases numbered 7, after V lost 2 bases and J lost 4 bases. Germline V gene sequence: CDR1 MNHEY, CDR2 SMNVEV (reference sequence). The clonotype was recovered from a donor aged 5 to 30 with latent tuberculosis or without tuberculosis infection. Sequencing input: PBMCs. The chain uses TRBV27 and TRBJ2-1, with TRBD1 matching over 11 bases. The CDR3 here is CASSLPGDRGFYNEQFF. CDR3 bases: TGTGCCAGCAGTTTACCGGGGGACAGGGGGTTTTACAATGAGCAGTTCTTC.